This TCR beta chain comes out of a study of OX40 agonist ivuxolimab in advanced cancers. Remarks on this clone: The antigen is unknown.

The study, taken as a whole, reports: At 0.1 to 3.0 mg/kg, CD4+ and CD8+ blood T cells expanded clonally by week 6. Near-lowest levels of clonal expansion characterized partial responders at 0.1-3.0 mg/kg.

Data came from immunoSEQ multiplex PCR; TCRdb stores just in-frame clones and leaves some out. Here the sample spans more than 50,000 clones, 65% to 85% being singletons. Per the germline V gene, CDR1 is KGHSH and CDR2 is LQKENI. The length of the CDR3 is 16 residues. The ends lost 0 bases at V and 2 bases at J; junction bases unmatched: 4. This material consisted of CD4+ or CD8+ T cells sorted from blood, taken in a trial of the OX40 agonist ivuxolimab. V gene TRBV18 combines with J gene TRBJ2-1; TRBD2 matches at 7 bases. The origin of this receptor is an adult with an advanced solid tumor such as melanoma, head and neck, liver or kidney cancer. The DNA for the CDR3 is TGTGCCAGCTCACCACCGGGACTAAGGACCTACAATGAGCAGTTCTTC. Its protein product is CASSPPGLRTYNEQFF.